This T cell receptor beta chain was recorded in a study of siplizumab effects on memory and regulatory T cells. Data came from immunoSEQ multiplex PCR; TCRdb stores just in-frame clones and leaves some out. Here the sample spans some 100,000 clones, more than 90% being singletons. The TCR sequence derives from a human donor in good health. Some clones in this sample may be carry-over from other donors' samples. Source material: CD4+ T cells sorted from blood.

The CDR3 loop is CASAIKGSGELFF. The CDR3 DNA sequence: TGTGCCAGCGCGATTAAAGGGTCCGGGGAGCTGTTTTTT. The V call is TRBV6-5, the J call TRBJ2-2; D unresolved. V shed 8 bases and J shed 6 bases, with 13 bases lying between them. CDR1 and CDR2 (germline): MNHEY, SVGAGI. CDR3 size: 13 residues.